The subject of this entry is one T cell receptor (beta chain). No cognate antigen has been identified for it. No much larger clone exists at a distance of one base, and base qualities are not known. The immunoSEQ Assay, a bias-controlled multiplex PCR, was used to amplify TCRbeta CDR3 regions from genomic DNA. Turning to the authors' computational methods: Nucleated cell counts per sample were estimated from amplification of reference gene primers within the assay. To quantify the absolute abundance of each unique TCRbeta CDR3 rearrangement, sequence reads were collapsed and filtered. For each sample, productive Simpson clonality was calculated by taking the square root of Simpson's diversity index across productive rearrangements. TCRdb provides this immuneACCESS table in a form limited to in-frame rearrangements. Some clones are lacking; in checked studies, under half of them reflect an unresolved V gene, and why the rest are absent is not known. That table gives V, J and clone size, and the DNA gave D and trimming. Across this sample there are approximately 89,000 clones, with nearly 95% seen only once. The leading ten clones occupy roughly 4.7% of the sample.

The sample is drawn from a study of blood T cell repertoires in COVID-19 (dated by TCRdb to 2020 to 2022). For context, the study as a whole: Samples from collaborators originated in the United States, Italy and Spain and spanned both the acute and convalescent phases of COVID-19. The prospective study material was composed of cDNA or gDNA derived from T cells, B-cell-depleted T cells, or PBMCs. The dataset comprised deeply sampled blood TCRbeta repertoires from subjects exposed to, actively infected with, or recovered from COVID-19. A freely available public database, intended as a resource for researchers studying the immune response to SARS-CoV-2, is where the repertoires were released. The samples were drawn from the first 160 participants of the ongoing ImmuneRACE study and from over a thousand subjects provided by 6 global collaborators. A de-identified subject ID, COVID-19 status, age in years and sex were almost always included in the sample metadata. Where HLA class I and class II types were available, the types were taken from metadata supplied by the sample provider, not from assay-based typing.

The cysteine opens and the phenylalanine closes a CDR3 of 16 amino acids. The only DNA kept is the CDR3, 48 bases in frame from the first base. At the junction V is shortened by 4 bases and J by 8 bases; bases outside the gene matches: 14. Reading the germline V gene gives CDR1 WSHSY and CDR2 SAAADI. What the study reported, not specific to this receptor: How much clinical and demographic metadata was included differed by source and by participant, and the metadata was provided uncurated.

Each collaborating institution followed its own protocols to collect whole blood in K2EDTA tubes. Collaborator samples were shipped for TCRbeta analysis as frozen whole blood, isolated PBMCs, or DNA extracted from either sample type. This sequence originates from a human donor with active COVID-19. The donor label of this sample is uncertain. Sequenced sample: peripheral blood. The chain is encoded by TRBV10-2 joined to TRBJ2-1; TRBD2 matches 7 bases in the middle. CDR3 reads: CASSVFGGGVSDEQFF. In nucleotide form, the sequence is TGCGCCAGCAGTGTTTTCGGCGGGGGAGTCAGCGATGAGCAGTTCTTC.